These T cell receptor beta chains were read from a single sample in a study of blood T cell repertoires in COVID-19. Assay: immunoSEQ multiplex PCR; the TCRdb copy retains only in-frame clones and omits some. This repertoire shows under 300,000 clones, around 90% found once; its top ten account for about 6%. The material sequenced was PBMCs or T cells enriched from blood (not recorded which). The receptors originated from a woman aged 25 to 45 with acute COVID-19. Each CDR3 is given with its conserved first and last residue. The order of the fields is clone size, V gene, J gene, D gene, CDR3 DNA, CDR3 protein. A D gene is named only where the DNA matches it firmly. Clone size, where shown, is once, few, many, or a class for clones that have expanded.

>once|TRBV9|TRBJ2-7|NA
TGTGCCAGCAGCCCCCGCGGCGAGGTGGGCTCCTACGAGCAGTACTTC
CASSPRGEVGSYEQYF
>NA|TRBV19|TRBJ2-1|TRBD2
TGTGCCAGTAGTATCGGCGGGACTAGCGGGATTTATGAGCAGTTCTTC
CASSIGGTSGIYEQFF
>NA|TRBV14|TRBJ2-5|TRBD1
TGTGCCAGCAGCCCGGCGACAGGGCGAGGAGAGACCCAGTACTTC
CASSPATGRGETQYF
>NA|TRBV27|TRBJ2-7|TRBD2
TGTGCCAGCAGTTTAGTAGGGGCCCCGGGGGGGGAGCAGTACTTC
CASSLVGAPGGEQYF
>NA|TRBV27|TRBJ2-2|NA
TGTGCCAGCAGTTTATCTTATCGGAACACCGGGGAGCTGTTTTTT
CASSLSYRNTGELFF
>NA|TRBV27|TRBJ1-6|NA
TGTGCCAGCAGAAGACAGGTCTCGGATTCACCCCTCCACTTT
CASRRQVSDSPLHF
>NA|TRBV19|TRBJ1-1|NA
TGTGCCAGTAGTTTTAATTTTTACACTGAAGCTTTCTTT
CASSFNFYTEAFF
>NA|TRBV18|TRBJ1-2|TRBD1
TGTGCCAGCTCGGATAGGGACAGCTTAAACTATGGCTACACCTTC
CASSDRDSLNYGYTF
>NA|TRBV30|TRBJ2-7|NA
TGTGCCTGGAGCAAAGGACTGTACGAGCAGTACTTC
CAWSKGLYEQYF
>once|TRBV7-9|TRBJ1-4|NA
TGTGCCAGCAGCTTAAAGTTGGGCGGGTTTAATGAAAAACTGTTTTTT
CASSLKLGGFNEKLFF
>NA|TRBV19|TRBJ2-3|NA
TGTGCCAGTAGTATTAGTAGTCAGGGGACAGATACGCAGTATTTT
CASSISSQGTDTQYF
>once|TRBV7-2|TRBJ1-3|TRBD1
TGTGCCAGCAGGGTACAGGGGGCGCCGGGAAACACCATATATTTT
CASRVQGAPGNTIYF
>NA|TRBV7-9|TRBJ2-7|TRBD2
TGTGCCAGCAGCTTGGGACTAGCGGGAGACGAGCAGTACTTC
CASSLGLAGDEQYF
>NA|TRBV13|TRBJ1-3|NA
TGTGCCAGCAGCTTAGAGGGGCTCCCGGACACCATATATTTT
CASSLEGLPDTIYF
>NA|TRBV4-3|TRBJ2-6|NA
TGCGCCAGCAGCCCCACCCTAGGATCTGGGGCCAACGTCCTGACTTTC
CASSPTLGSGANVLTF
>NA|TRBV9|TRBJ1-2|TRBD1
TGTGCCAGCAGCCTCCAGGGACAGCCAAACTATGGCTACACCTTC
CASSLQGQPNYGYTF
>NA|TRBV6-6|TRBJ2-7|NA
TGTGCCAGCAGTTACTCGTCCGGACTCCCCTACGAGCAGTACTTC
CASSYSSGLPYEQYF
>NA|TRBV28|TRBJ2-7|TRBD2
TGTGCCAGCAGCTTCCGGACTAGCGGGATGGGGGAGCAGTACTTC
CASSFRTSGMGEQYF
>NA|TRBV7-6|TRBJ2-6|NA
TGTGCCAGCAGCATGAGAACAGGCTCTGGGGCCAACGTCCTGACTTTC
CASSMRTGSGANVLTF
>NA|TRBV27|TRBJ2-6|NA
TGTGCCAGCAGTTCCCAATTCTCTGGGGCCAACGTCCTGACTTTC
CASSSQFSGANVLTF
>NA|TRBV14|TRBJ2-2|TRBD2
TGTGCCAGCAGCCAAGACCGGGACTACTACACCGGGGAGCTGTTTTTT
CASSQDRDYYTGELFF
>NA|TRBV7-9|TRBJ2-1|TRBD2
TGTGCCAGCAGTAAAGGGACTAGCGGGCTTAATGAGCAGTTCTTC
CASSKGTSGLNEQFF
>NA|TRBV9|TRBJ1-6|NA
TGTGCCAGCAGCGGAAAACAGGGTAACTCCTATAATTCACCCCTCCACTTT
CASSGKQGNSYNSPLHF
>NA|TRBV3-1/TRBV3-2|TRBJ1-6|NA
TGTGCCAGCAGCCAACTCACAGGGAGACATAGCTCCTATAATTCACCCCTCCACTTT
CASSQLTGRHSSYNSPLHF
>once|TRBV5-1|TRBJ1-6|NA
TGCGCCAGCAGCTTGACTACGAGCCCGAGGTCACCCCTCCACTTT
CASSLTTSPRSPLHF
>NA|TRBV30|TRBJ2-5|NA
TGTGCCTGGTTAAGGGGTGGTGAGACCCAGTACTTC
CAWLRGGETQYF
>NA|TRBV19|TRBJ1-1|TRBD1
TGTGCCAGCACCGACAGGGGGGCCTCCTCTGAAGCTTTCTTT
CASTDRGASSEAFF
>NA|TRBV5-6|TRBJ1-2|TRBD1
TGTGCCAGCAGCTTGTCTCAGGGGGACTCAGCTAACTATGGCTACACCTTC
CASSLSQGDSANYGYTF
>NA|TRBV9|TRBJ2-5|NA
TGTGCCAGCAGCGGCAGGGTATCCGAGACCCAGTACTTC
CASSGRVSETQYF
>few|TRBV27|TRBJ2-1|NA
TGTGCCAGCAGTTTTCAGGACGGAGGCTACAATGAGCAGTTCTTC
CASSFQDGGYNEQFF
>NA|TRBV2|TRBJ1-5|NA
TGTGCCAGCAGTGAAGCAATTTCGGGAGGGACCCTTATTCAGCCCCAGCATTTT
CASSEAISGGTLIQPQHF
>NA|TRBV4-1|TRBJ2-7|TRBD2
TGCGCCAGCAGCGTTTTCGCGGGGGGGCCGGTGGACGAGCAGTACTTC
CASSVFAGGPVDEQYF
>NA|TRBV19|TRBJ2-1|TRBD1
TGTGCCAGTAGCCGAACCCAGGGGGCGAGGTCCTACAATGAGCAGTTCTTC
CASSRTQGARSYNEQFF
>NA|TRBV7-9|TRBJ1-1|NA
TGTGCCAGCAGCCCGCGACAGATAAACACTGAAGCTTTCTTT
CASSPRQINTEAFF
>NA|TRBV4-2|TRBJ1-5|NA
TGTGCCAGCAGCCCTTACTCGACAGTTAGCAATCAGCCCCAGCATTTT
CASSPYSTVSNQPQHF
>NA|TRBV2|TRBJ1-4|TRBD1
TGTGCCAGCACCGGGGACAGGGTTTTTGAAAAACTGTTTTTT
CASTGDRVFEKLFF
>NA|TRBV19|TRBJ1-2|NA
TGTGCCAGTACTAGGATGGGTGGTGGCTACACCTTC
CASTRMGGGYTF
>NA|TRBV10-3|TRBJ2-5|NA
TGTGCCATCAGTGAGTCGGGTAGGCGAGGTATACAAGAGACCCAGTACTTC
CAISESGRRGIQETQYF
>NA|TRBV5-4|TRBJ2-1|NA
TGTGCCAGCAGCACGGGACTGACGGTGGATGAGCAGTTCTTC
CASSTGLTVDEQFF
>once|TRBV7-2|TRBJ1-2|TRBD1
TGTGCCAGCAGCCCTAGAACGGGACAGATCTATGGCTACACCTTC
CASSPRTGQIYGYTF
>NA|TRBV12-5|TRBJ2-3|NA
TGTGCTAGTGGCCGTACAGATACGCAGTATTTT
CASGRTDTQYF
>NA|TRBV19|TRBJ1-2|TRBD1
TGTGCCAGTAGTATGACAGGGAGCAGTGGCTACACCTTC
CASSMTGSSGYTF
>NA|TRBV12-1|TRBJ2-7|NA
TGTGCCAGCAGCCTCGGAGGGAGAGTTCCCTACGAGCAGTACTTC
CASSLGGRVPYEQYF
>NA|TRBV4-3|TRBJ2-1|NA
TGCGCCAGCAGCCAAGTTGCTCAGGACAATGAGCAGTTCTTC
CASSQVAQDNEQFF
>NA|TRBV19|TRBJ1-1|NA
TGTGCCAGTAGCTTGACTGCAGTGAACACTGAAGCTTTCTTT
CASSLTAVNTEAFF
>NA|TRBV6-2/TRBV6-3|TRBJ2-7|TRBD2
TGTGCCAGCAGTTACTCAGTGGTAGCGGGAGATGTCGAGCAGTACTTC
CASSYSVVAGDVEQYF
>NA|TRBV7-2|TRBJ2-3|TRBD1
TGTGCCAGCAGCCGGACAGGGCCAAGCACAGATACGCAGTATTTT
CASSRTGPSTDTQYF
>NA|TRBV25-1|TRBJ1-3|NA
TGTGCCAGCAGTGAAAGCGGGGGACGAAACACCATATATTTT
CASSESGGRNTIYF
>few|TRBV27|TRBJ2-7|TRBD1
TGTGCCAGCAGTCGCCGCCGGACAGGGCACGAGCAGTACTTC
CASSRRRTGHEQYF
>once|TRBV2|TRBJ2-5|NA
TGTGCCAGCACGGACGGAAGCGGAGTTGAGACCCAGTACTTC
CASTDGSGVETQYF
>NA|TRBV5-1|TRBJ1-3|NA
TGCGCCAGCAGCTGGGGAGTTTTGGGAGGAAACACCATATATTTT
CASSWGVLGGNTIYF
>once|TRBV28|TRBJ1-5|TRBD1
TGTGCCAGCAGTGACGGGACAGAAAATAGATACAATCAGCCCCAGCATTTT
CASSDGTENRYNQPQHF
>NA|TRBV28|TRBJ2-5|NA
TGTGCCAGCACCCTGGTGGAGCGGGAGACCCAGTACTTC
CASTLVERETQYF
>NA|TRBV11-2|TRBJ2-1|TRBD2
TGTGCCAGCAAAAACCCTCCCTCCCTAGCGGGGGACTTGGGGTTCTTC
CASKNPPSLAGDLGFF
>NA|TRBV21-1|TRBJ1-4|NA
TGTGCCCGAGGAATGACTAATGAAAAACTGTTTTTT
CARGMTNEKLFF
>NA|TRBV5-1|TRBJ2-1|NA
TGCGCCAGCAACACCGAGACAGTCCACAATGAGCAGTTCTTC
CASNTETVHNEQFF